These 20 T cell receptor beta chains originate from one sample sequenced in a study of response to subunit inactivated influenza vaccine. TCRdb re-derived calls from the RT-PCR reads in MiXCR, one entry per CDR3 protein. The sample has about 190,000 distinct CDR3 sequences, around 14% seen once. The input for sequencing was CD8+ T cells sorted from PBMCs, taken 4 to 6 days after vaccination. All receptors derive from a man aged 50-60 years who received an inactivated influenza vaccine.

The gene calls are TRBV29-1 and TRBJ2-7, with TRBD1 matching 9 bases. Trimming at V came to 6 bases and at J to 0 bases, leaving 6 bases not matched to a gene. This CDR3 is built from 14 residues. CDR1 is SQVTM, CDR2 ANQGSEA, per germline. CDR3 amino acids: CSVGTGFRSYEQYF. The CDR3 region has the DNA TGCAGCGTGGGGACAGGGTTTCGCTCCTACGAGCAGTACTTC.

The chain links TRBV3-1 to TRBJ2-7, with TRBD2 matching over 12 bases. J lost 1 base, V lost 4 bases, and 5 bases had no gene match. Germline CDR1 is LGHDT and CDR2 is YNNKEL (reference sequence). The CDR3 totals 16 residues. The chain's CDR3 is CASSPRLAGESYEQYF. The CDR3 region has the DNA TGTGCCAGCAGCCCTCGACTAGCGGGGGAATCCTACGAGCAGTACTTC.

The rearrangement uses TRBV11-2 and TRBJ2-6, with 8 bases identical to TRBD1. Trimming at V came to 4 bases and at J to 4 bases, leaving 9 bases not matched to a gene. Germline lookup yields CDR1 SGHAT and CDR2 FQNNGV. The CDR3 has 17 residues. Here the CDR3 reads CASSSRRRDRGANVLTF. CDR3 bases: TGTGCCAGCAGCTCCCGGAGGCGGGACAGGGGGGCCAACGTCCTGACTTTC.

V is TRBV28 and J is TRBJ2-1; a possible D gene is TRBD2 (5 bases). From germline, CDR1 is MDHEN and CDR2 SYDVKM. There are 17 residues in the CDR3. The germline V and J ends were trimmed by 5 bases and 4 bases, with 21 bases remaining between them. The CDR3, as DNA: TGTGCCAGCAGTCCACCGGACGTTCTATCGGGGTACAATGAGCAGTTCTTC. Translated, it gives CASSPPDVLSGYNEQFF.

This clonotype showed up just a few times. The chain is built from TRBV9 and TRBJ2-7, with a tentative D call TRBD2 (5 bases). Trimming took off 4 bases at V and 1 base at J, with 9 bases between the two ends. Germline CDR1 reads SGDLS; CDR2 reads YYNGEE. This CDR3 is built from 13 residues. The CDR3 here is CASSPGNSYEQYF. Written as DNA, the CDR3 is TGTGCCAGCAGCCCGGGGAATTCCTACGAGCAGTACTTC.

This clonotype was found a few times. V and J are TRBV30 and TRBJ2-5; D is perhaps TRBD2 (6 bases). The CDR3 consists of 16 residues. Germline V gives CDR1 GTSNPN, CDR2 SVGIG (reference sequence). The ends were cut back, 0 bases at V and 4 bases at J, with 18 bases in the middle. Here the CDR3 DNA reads TGTGCCTGGAGTGTAGGTTCGAGGAGGGGAGGAGAGACCCAGTACTTC. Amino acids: CAWSVGSRRGGETQYF.

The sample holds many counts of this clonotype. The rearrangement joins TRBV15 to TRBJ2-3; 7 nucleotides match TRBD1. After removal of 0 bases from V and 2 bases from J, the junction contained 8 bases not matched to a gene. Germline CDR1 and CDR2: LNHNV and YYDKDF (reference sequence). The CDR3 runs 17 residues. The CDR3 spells CATSRELTGVYTDTQYF. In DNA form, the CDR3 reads TGTGCCACCAGCAGAGAACTCACAGGGGTATACACAGATACGCAGTATTTT.

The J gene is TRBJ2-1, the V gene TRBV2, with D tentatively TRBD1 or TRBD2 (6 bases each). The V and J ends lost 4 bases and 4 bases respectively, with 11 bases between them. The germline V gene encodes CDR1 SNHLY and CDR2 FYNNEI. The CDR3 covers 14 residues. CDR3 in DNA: TGTGCCAGCAGTGCCAGGGGACTTTACAATGAGCAGTTCTTC. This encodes CASSARGLYNEQFF.

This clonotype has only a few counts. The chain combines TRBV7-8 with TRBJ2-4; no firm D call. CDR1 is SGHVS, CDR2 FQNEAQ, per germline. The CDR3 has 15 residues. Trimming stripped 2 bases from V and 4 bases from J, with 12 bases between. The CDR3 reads CASSLTNPAKNIQYF. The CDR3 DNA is TGTGCCAGCAGCTTAACGAACCCGGCTAAAAACATTCAGTACTTC.

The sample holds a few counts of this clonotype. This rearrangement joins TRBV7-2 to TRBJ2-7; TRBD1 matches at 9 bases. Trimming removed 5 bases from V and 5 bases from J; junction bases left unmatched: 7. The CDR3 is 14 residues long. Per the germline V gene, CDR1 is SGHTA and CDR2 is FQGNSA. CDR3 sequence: CASSLGQGENEQYF. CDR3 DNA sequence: TGTGCCAGCAGCCTGGGACAGGGTGAAAACGAGCAGTACTTC.

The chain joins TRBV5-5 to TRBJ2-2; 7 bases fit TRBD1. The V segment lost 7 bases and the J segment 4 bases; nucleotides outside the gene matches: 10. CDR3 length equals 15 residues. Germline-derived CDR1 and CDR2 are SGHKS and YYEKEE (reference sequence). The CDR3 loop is CASGAKAGGTGELFF. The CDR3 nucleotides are TGTGCCAGCGGAGCCAAGGCAGGGGGCACCGGGGAGCTGTTTTTT.

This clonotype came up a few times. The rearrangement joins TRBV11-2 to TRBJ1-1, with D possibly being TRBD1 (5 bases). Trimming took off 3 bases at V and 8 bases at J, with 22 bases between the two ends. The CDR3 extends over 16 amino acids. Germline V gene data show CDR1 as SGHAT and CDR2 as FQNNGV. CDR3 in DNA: TGTGCCAGCAGCTTCGACCGGGACGGGCATGGAGGGGAAGCTTTCTTT. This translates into CASSFDRDGHGGEAFF.

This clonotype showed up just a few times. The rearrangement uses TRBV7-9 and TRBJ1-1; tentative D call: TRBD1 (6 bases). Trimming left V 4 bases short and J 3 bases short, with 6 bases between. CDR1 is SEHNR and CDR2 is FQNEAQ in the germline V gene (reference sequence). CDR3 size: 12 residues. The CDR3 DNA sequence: TGTGCCAGCAGCTACAGGGACACTGAAGCTTTCTTT. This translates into CASSYRDTEAFF.

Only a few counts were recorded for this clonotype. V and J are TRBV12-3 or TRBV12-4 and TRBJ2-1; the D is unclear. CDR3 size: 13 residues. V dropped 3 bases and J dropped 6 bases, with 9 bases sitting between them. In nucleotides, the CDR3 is TGTGCCAGCAGTTTCGTCAGGAGCAATGAGCAGTTCTTC. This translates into CASSFVRSNEQFF.

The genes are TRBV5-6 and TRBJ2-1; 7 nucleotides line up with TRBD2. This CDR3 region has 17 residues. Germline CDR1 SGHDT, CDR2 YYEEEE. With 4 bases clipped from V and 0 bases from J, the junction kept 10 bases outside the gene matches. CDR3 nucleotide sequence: TGTGCCAGCAGCCTTTCTCACGGGGGGTTCTCCTACAATGAGCAGTTCTTC. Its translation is CASSLSHGGFSYNEQFF.

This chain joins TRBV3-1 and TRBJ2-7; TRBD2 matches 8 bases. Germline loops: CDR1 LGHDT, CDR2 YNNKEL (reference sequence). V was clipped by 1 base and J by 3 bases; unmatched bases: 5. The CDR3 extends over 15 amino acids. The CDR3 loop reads CASSQGSGDGYEQYF. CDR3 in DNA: TGTGCCAGCAGCCAAGGTAGCGGGGATGGCTACGAGCAGTACTTC.

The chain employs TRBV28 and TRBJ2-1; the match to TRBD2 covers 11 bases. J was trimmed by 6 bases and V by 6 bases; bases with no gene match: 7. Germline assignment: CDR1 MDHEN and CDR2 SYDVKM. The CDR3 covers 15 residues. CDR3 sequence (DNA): TGTGCCAGCAGACACACTAGCGGGAGTCCCAATGAGCAGTTCTTC. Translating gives CASRHTSGSPNEQFF.

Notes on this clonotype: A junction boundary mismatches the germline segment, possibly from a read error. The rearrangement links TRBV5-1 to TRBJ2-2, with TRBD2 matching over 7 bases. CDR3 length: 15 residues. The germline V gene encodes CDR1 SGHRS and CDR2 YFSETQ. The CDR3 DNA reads TGCGCCAGCAGCTCCGACGCGGGGGTGGTCGGGGAGCTGATTTTT. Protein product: CASSSDAGVVGELIF.

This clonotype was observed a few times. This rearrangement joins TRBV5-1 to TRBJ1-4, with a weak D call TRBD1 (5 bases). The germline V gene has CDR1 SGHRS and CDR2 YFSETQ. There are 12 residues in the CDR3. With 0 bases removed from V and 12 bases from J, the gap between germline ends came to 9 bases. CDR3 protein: CASSLEPGQLFF. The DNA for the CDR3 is TGCGCCAGCAGCTTGGAACCGGGGCAACTGTTTTTT.

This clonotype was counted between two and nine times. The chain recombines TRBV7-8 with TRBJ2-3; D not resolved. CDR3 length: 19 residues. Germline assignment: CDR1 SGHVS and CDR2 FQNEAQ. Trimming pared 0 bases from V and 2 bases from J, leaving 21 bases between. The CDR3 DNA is TGTGCCAGCAGCTTAGCGCAGATAGCCACGTCCTTTTACACAGATACGCAGTATTTT. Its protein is CASSLAQIATSFYTDTQYF.